This T cell receptor beta chain was observed in a study of cytomegalovirus exposure and HLA in healthy donors. Overall study findings and caveats: There were 150 to 200 TCR beta chains listed as cytomegalovirus-associated. The authors judged a highly shared variant cluster likely a sequencing artifact.

13 Jbeta primers and 60 Vbeta primers were used for the PCR. TCRdb's copy holds only in-frame clones and misses some; the assay was immunoSEQ multiplex PCR. The sample contains under 150,000 clones, approximately 68% of which appear only once. About this clone: What it binds is unknown.

Germline assignment: CDR1 SEHNR and CDR2 FQNEAQ (reference sequence). V was cut by 4 bases and J by 4 bases, with 13 bases left in between. This CDR3 has 14 residues. The source of this sequence is a young man in good health and CMV-seropositive. The sequenced sample consisted of PBMCs. The chain combines TRBV7-9 with TRBJ1-1, with unresolved D. This CDR3 is CASSSKERLTEAFF. CDR3 coding DNA: TGTGCCAGCAGCTCCAAGGAGAGACTCACTGAAGCTTTCTTT.